A single T cell receptor (beta chain) is shown here with its context. Its antigen is still unknown. Researchers amplified the TCR beta CDR3 regions from RNA transcripts. The HTBI primer set drove a first-round RT-PCR of the TCR CDR3. TCRdb reprocessed the multiplex PCR reads with MiXCR, giving one entry per CDR3 protein. The sample has around 450,000 distinct CDR3 sequences, 15% to 17% seen once. The ends were cut back, 2 bases at V and 6 bases at J, with 12 bases in the middle. Looked up from germline, CDR1 is SGHTA and CDR2 is FQGTGA. This CDR3 comprises 14 residues. Uncontrolled infection, other autoimmune disease, pregnancy or lactation excluded patients. Based on clinical symptoms, serum thyroxine and TRAb, thyroid ultrasound and orbital computed tomography, diagnoses were reached. These data come from a study of T cells in Graves' hyperthyroidism and ophthalmopathy. At the level of the study: Before any treatment, at initial diagnosis, peripheral blood was collected.

General observations from the study: Ophthalmopathy was distinguished from stable hyperthyroidism by 13 V-J signatures.

The gene calls are TRBV7-3 and TRBJ2-3; weak D call: TRBD1 (6 bases). The sequenced sample consisted of blood. This receptor was obtained from a young woman with Graves' hyperthyroidism. CDR3 in amino acids: CASSLSGVLDTQYF. The CDR3 DNA reads TGTGCCAGCAGCTTATCAGGGGTGTTGGATACGCAGTATTTT.